A selection of T cell receptor beta chains follows, all from one sample in a study of PD-L1 blockade in urothelial cancer. This table comes from immunoSEQ multiplex PCR, and its TCRdb copy is limited to in-frame clones, with some not included. There are 42,000 or so clones in the sample; roughly 86% occur only once, and 13% lies in the top ten. The sample was PBMCs, taken around atezolizumab (anti-PD-L1) treatment. All receptors derive from a man aged 55-75 years with urothelial cancer. The CDR3 runs from the conserved cysteine through the conserved F or W. The D gene is left open where the match is weak. Where a row states a size, it is once, few, many or the class of an expanded clone; other rows omit it.

CASSYSGQSGETQYF	TGTGCCAGCAGTTACTCGGGACAGAGTGGGGAGACCCAGTACTTC	TRBV6-5	TRBD1	TRBJ2-5	.
CASSLGGREGPQHF	TGTGCCAGCAGCCTAGGGGGCAGGGAAGGGCCCCAGCATTTT	TRBV6-5	TRBD1	TRBJ1-5	.
CASLAGGKGSNTEAFF	TGTGCTAGCCTAGCGGGGGGGAAGGGTTCGAACACTGAAGCTTTCTTT	TRBV12-5	.	TRBJ1-1	.
CASSLTGVNEKLFF	TGTGCCAGCAGCTTGACAGGAGTTAATGAAAAACTGTTTTTT	TRBV11-2	.	TRBJ1-4	.
CAAQGSGNTIYF	TGTGCCGCACAGGGCTCTGGAAACACCATATATTTT	TRBV28	.	TRBJ1-3	.
CAISESKGQGVETQYF	TGTGCCATCAGTGAGTCGAAGGGACAGGGCGTGGAGACCCAGTACTTC	TRBV10-3	TRBD1	TRBJ2-5	.
CATSREGQLNEKLFF	TGTGCCACCAGCAGAGAGGGACAGCTAAATGAAAAACTGTTTTTT	TRBV15	TRBD1	TRBJ1-4	.
CASSPPHLDTQYF	TGTGCCAGCAGCCCCCCCCACTTAGATACGCAGTATTTT	TRBV7-9	.	TRBJ2-3	.
CASSPIGAGAQETQYF	TGTGCCAGCAGCCCCATTGGGGCGGGGGCTCAAGAGACCCAGTACTTC	TRBV4-2	.	TRBJ2-5	.
CASSLAWGAGELFF	TGTGCCAGCAGCTTAGCTTGGGGGGCCGGGGAGCTGTTTTTT	TRBV11-2	.	TRBJ2-2	.
CASSETYSYEQYF	TGCGCCAGCAGTGAGACTTACTCCTACGAGCAGTACTTC	TRBV10-2	.	TRBJ2-7	once
CASKGGANTEAFF	TGTGCCAGCAAAGGGGGAGCGAACACTGAAGCTTTCTTT	TRBV6-6	.	TRBJ1-1	.
CASSEVPGLSPLHF	TGTGCCAGCAGTGAGGTTCCCGGTCTTTCACCCCTCCACTTT	TRBV2	.	TRBJ1-6	.
CASRVGGPVYEQFF	TGTGCCAGCCGCGTAGGGGGGCCCGTCTATGAGCAGTTCTTC	TRBV7-8	.	TRBJ2-1	.
CAWSARGNQPQHF	TGTGCCTGGAGCGCACGGGGGAATCAGCCCCAGCATTTT	TRBV30	.	TRBJ1-5	few
CASSLGVAGEEATQYF	TGTGCCAGCAGCTTAGGGGTGGCGGGAGAAGAGGCGACCCAGTACTTC	TRBV7-2	TRBD2	TRBJ2-5	.
CASSYRDNYYEQYF	TGTGCCAGCAGCTACCGGGACAATTACTACGAGCAGTACTTC	TRBV7-2	.	TRBJ2-7	.
CSVIQGIYEQYF	TGCAGCGTCATACAGGGGATCTACGAGCAGTACTTC	TRBV29-1	TRBD1	TRBJ2-7	.
CASRAADRNGEQFF	TGTGCTAGTAGAGCTGCGGACAGGAATGGTGAGCAGTTCTTC	TRBV12-5	TRBD1	TRBJ2-1	.
CASSFTHTTNEKLFF	TGCGCCAGCAGCTTCACACATACCACTAATGAAAAACTGTTTTTT	TRBV5-1	.	TRBJ1-4	.
CASSPVGQGTYGYTF	TGTGCCAGCAGCCCCGTTGGACAGGGAACCTATGGCTACACCTTC	TRBV5-6	TRBD1	TRBJ1-2	.
CSVRTSGGIGELFF	TGCAGCGTTCGGACTAGCGGGGGGATCGGGGAGCTGTTTTTT	TRBV29-1	TRBD2	TRBJ2-2	.
CATSDLAESSYEQYF	TGTGCCACCAGCGATCTAGCGGAGAGCTCCTACGAGCAGTACTTC	TRBV15	TRBD2	TRBJ2-7	.
CASSYFQTGDTQYF	TGTGCCAGCAGTTACTTCCAGACGGGGGATACGCAGTATTTT	TRBV6-6	.	TRBJ2-3	.
CATLEGLAIPKETQYF	TGTGCCACCTTAGAGGGACTAGCGATCCCCAAAGAGACCCAGTACTTC	TRBV6-6	TRBD2	TRBJ2-5	once
CAWSGQGTGELFF	TGTGCCTGGAGTGGACAGGGCACCGGGGAGCTGTTTTTT	TRBV30	TRBD1	TRBJ2-2	.
CASSKGQTFADTQYF	TGTGCCAGCAGCAAGGGACAGACGTTTGCAGATACGCAGTATTTT	TRBV6-5	TRBD1	TRBJ2-3	.
CASSLQGGETQYF	TGTGCCAGCAGCCTACAGGGGGGGGAGACCCAGTACTTC	TRBV5-4	.	TRBJ2-5	once
CASSIRTGGTNYGYTF	TGTGCCAGTAGTATCCGGACAGGGGGGACTAACTATGGCTACACCTTC	TRBV19	TRBD1	TRBJ1-2	.
CASSLLGSEQYF	TGTGCCAGCAGCCTCTTGGGGAGCGAGCAGTACTTC	TRBV28	.	TRBJ2-7	.
CASSVGTAFPDYTF	TGTGCCAGCAGCGTCGGGACAGCGTTTCCTGACTACACCTTC	TRBV5-8	TRBD1	TRBJ1-2	.
CASSLGAGGNTEAFF	TGTGCCAGCAGCTTAGGTGCAGGGGGGAACACTGAAGCTTTCTTT	TRBV7-6	TRBD1	TRBJ1-1	.